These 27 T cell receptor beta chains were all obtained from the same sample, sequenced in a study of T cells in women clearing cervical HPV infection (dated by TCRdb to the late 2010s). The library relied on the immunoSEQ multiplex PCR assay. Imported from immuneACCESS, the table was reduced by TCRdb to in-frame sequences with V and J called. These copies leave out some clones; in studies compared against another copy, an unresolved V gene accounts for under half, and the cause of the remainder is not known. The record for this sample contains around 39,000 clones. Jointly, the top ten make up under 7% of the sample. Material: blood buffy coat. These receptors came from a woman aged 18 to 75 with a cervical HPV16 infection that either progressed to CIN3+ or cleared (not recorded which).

The chain's CDR3 is CASRGPTGDRETDTQYF. Partial CDR3 DNA: TGTGCCAGCAGGGGTCCGACAGGGGATAGAGAGACAGATACG. The chain uses TRBV27 and TRBJ2-3, with 8 bases that match TRBD1. The read finishes 3 residues shy of the CDR3 end, and the germline J gene is used to complete it. Trimming took 6 bases from V and 3 from J; bases not matched to a gene: 14. CDR3 length equals 17 residues. CDR1 MNHEY and CDR2 SMNVEV come from the germline V gene (reference sequence).

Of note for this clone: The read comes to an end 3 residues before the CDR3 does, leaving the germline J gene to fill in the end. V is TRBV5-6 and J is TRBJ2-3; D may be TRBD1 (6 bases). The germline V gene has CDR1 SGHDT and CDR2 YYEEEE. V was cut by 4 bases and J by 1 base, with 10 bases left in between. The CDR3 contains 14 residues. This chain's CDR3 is CASSGRQGTDTQYF. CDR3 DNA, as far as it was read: TGTGCCAGCAGCGGAAGACAGGGCACAGATACG.

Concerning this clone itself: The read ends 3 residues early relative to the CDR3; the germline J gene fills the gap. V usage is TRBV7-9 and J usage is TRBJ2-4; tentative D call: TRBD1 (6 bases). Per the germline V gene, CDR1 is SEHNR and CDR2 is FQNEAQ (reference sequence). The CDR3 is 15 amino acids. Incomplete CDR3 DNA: TGTGCCAGCAGCCCCTCGGACAGTTTTAACTATGGT. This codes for CASSPSDSFNYG. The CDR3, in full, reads CASSPSDSFNYGQYF.

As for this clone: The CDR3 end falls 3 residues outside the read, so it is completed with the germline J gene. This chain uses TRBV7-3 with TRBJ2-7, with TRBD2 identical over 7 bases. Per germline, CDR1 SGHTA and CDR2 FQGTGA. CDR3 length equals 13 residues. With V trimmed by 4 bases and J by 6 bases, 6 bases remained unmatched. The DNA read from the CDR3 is TGTGCCAGCAGCTCCGGTCCTAGCGGCGAG. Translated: CASSSGPSGE. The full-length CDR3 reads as CASSSGPSGEQYF.

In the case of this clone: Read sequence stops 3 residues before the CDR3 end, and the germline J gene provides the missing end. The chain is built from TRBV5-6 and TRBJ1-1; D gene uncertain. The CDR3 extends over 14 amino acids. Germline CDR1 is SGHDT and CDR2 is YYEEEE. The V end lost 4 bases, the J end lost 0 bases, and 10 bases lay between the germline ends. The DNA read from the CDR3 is TGTGCCAGCAGCCCAACAGCCTTGAACACTGAA. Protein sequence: CASSPTALNTE. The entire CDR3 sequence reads CASSPTALNTEAFF. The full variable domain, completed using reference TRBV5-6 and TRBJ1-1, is DAGVTQSPTHLIKTRGQQVTLRCSPKSGHDTVSWYQQALGQGPQFIFQYYEEEERQRGNFPDRFSGHQFPNYSSELNVNALLLGDSALYLCASSPTALNTEAFFGQGTRLTVV.

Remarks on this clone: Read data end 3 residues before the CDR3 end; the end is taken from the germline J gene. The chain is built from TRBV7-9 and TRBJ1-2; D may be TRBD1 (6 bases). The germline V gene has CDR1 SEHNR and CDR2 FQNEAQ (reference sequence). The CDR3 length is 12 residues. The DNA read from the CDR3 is TGTGCCAGCAGCTCCGGGGGGCCTGAC. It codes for CASSSGGPD. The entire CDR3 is CASSSGGPDYTF.

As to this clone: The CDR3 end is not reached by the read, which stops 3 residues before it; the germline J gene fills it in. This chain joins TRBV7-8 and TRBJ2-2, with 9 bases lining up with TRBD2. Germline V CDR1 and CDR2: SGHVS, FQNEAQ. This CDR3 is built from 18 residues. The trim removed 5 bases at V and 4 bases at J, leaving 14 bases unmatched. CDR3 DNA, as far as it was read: TGTGCCAGCAGCCCCCGTCCCTACGCGGGAGGGCCCACCGGGGAG. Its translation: CASSPRPYAGGPTGE. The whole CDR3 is CASSPRPYAGGPTGELFF.

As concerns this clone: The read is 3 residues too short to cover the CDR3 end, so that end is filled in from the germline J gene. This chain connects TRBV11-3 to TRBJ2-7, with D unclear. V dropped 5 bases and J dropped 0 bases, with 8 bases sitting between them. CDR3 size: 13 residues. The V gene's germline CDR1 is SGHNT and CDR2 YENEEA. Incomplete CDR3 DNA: TGTGCCAGCAGCAAGACAAGCTCCTACGAG. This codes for CASSKTSSYE. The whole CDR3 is CASSKTSSYEQYF.

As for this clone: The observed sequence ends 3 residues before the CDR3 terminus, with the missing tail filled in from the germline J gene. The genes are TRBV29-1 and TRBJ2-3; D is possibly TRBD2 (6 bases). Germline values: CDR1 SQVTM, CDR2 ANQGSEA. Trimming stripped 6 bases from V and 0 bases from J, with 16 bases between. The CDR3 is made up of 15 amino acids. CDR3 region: CSVKDSGASTDTQYF. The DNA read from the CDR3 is TGCAGCGTGAAAGATAGCGGTGCTAGCACAGATACG.

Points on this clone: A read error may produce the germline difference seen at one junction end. The part of the CDR3 DNA that was read is TGCGCCAGCAGCCAAGATAGCGGGAGAGCCTACAATGAG. Translated: CASSQDSGRAYNE. Given in full, the CDR3 is CASSQDSGRAYNEQFF. The chain uses TRBV4-2 and TRBJ2-1, with TRBD2 matching 9 bases. The DNA ends 3 residues before the CDR3 does, and the rest of the CDR3 is filled in from the germline J gene. The CDR3 runs to 16 residues. CDR1 and CDR2 from the germline V gene are LGHNA and YNFKEQ.

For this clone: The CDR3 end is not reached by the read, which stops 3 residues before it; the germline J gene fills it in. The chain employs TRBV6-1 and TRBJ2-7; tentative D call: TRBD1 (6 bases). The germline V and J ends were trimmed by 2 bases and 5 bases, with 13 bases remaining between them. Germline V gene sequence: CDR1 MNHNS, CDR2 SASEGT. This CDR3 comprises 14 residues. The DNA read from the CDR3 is TGTGCCAGCAGTGAACTACAGGGAAGCAACGAG. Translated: CASSELQGSNE. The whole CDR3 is CASSELQGSNEQYF.

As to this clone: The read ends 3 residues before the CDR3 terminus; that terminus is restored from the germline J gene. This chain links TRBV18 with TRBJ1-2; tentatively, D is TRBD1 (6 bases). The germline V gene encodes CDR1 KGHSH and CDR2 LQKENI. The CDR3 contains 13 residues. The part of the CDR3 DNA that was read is TGTGCCAGCTCTAGCGGGAGGACAGATACC. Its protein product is CASSSGRTDT. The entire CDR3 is CASSSGRTDTYTF.

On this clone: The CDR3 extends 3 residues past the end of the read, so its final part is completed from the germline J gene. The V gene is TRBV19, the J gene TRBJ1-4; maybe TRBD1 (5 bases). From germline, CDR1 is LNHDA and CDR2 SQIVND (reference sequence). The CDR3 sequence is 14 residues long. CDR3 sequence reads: CASSGLSGANVLFF. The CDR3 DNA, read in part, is TGTGCCAGTAGTGGGCTCTCTGGGGCCAACGTA.

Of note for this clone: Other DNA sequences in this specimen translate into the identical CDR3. CDR3 protein: CASSGTGWDTIYF. The part of the CDR3 DNA that was read is TGTGCCAGCAGTGGGACAGGGTGGGACACC. The genes are TRBV7-2 and TRBJ1-3; 9 nucleotides match TRBD1. From the germline J gene comes the end of the CDR3, since the read stops 3 residues before it. Unmatched junction bases numbered 5, after V lost 6 bases and J lost 8 bases. Germline V CDR1 and CDR2: SGHTA, FQGNSA. The CDR3 length is 13 residues.

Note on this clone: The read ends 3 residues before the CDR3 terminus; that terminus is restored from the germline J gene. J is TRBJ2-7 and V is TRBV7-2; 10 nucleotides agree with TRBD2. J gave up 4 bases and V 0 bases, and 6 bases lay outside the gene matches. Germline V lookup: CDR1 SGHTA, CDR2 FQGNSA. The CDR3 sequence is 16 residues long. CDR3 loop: CASSLASGRSSYEQYF. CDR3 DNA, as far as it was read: TGTGCCAGCAGCTTAGCTAGCGGGAGGTCTTCTTACGAG.

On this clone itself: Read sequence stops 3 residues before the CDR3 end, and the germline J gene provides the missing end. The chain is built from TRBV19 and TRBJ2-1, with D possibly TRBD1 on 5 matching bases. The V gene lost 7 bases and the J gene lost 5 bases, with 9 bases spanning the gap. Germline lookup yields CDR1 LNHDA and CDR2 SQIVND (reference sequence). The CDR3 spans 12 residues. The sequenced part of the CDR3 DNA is TGTGCCAGTAAGCAGGGAAACAATGAG. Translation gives CASKQGNNE. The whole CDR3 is CASKQGNNEQFF.

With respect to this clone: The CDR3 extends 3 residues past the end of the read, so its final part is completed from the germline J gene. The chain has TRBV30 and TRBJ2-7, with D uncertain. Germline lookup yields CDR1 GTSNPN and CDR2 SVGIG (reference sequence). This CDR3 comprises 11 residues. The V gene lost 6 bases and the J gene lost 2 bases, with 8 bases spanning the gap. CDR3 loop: CACLLTYEQYF. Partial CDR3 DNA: TGTGCCTGCCTCCTAACCTACGAG.

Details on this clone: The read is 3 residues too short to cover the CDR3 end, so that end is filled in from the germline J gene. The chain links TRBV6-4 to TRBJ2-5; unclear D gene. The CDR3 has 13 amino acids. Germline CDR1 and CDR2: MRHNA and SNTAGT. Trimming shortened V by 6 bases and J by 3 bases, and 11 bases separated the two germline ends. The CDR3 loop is CASRPRGEETQYF. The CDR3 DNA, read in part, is TGTGCCAGCAGACCTAGAGGAGAAGAGACC.

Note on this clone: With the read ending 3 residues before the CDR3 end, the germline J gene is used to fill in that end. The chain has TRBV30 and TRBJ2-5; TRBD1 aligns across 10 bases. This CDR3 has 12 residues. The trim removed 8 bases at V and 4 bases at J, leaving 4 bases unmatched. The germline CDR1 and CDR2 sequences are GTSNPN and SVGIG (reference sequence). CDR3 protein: CAVTGGAETQYF. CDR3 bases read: TGTGCCGTGACAGGGGGCGCAGAGACC.

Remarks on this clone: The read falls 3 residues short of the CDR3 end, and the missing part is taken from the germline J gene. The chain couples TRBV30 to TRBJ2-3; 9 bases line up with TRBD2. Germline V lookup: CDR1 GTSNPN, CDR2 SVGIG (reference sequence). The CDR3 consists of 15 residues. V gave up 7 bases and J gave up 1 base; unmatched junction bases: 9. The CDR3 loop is CASRPGLAGTDTQYF. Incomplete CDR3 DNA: TGTGCCTCCCGACCGGGACTAGCTGGCACAGATACG.

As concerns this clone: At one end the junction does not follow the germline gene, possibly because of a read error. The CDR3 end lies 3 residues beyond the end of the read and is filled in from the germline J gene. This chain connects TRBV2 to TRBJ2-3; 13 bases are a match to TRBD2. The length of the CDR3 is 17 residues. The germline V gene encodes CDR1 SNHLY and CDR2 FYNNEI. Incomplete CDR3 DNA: TGTGGCAGCATTGGACTAGCGGGAGCATCGGTAACAGATACG. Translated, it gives CGSIGLAGASVTDT. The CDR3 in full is CGSIGLAGASVTDTQYF.

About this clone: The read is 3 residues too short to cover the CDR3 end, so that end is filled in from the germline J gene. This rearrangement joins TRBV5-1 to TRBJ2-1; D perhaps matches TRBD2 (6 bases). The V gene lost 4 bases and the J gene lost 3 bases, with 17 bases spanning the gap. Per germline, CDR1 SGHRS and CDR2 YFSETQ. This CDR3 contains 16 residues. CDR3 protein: CASSHPGAGYYNEQFF. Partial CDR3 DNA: TGCGCCAGCAGCCACCCCGGGGCGGGGTACTACAATGAG.

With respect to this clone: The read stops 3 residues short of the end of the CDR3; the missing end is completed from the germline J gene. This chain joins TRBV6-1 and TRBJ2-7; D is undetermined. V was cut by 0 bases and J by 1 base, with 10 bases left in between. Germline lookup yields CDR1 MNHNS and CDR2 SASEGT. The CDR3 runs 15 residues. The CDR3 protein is CASSEAATISYEQYF. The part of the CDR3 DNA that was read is TGTGCCAGCAGTGAAGCAGCGACGATTTCCTACGAG.

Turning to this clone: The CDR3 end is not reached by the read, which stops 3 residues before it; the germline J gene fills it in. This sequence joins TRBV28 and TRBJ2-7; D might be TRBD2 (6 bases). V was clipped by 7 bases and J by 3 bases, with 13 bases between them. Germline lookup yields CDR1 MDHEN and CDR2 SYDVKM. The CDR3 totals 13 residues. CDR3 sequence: CASTPGTGYEQYF. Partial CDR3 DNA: TGTGCCAGCACCCCCGGGACTGGCTACGAG. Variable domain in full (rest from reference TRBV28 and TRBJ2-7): DVKVTQSSRYLVKRTGEKVFLECVQDMDHENMFWYRQDPGLGLRLIYFSYDVKMKEKGDIPEGYSVSREKKERFSLILESASTNQTSMYLCASTPGTGYEQYFGPGTRLTVT.

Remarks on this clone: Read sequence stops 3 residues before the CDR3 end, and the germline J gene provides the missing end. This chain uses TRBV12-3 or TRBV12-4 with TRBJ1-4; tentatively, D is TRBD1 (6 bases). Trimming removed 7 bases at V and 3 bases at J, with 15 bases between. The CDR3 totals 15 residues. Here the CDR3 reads CASTPGGAPNEKLFF. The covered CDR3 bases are TGTGCCAGCACCCCCGGGGGGGCGCCTAATGAAAAA.

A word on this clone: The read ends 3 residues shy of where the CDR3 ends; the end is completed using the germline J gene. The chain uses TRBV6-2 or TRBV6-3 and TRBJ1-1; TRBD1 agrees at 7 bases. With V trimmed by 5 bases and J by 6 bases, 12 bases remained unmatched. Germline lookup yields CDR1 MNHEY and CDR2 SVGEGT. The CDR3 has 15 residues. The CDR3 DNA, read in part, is TGTGCCAGCAGTGCCCTCAGGGGGAGGAAGGCTGAA. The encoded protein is CASSALRGRKAE. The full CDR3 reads CASSALRGRKAEAFF.

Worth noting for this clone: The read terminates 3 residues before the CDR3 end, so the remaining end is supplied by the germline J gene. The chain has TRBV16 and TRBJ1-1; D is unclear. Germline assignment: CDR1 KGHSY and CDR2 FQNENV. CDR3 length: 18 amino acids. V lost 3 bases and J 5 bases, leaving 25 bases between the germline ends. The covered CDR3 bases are TGTGCCAGCAGCCACCCTGCGGGCGGACCGGCTTCTAGTACTGAA. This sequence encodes CASSHPAGGPASSTE. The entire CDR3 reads CASSHPAGGPASSTEAFF.